Below are 27 T cell receptor beta chains sequenced from a single sample in a study of blood T cell repertoires in COVID-19. Data came from immunoSEQ multiplex PCR; TCRdb stores just in-frame clones and leaves some out. The repertoire holds more than 300,000 clones, with 70% to 90% as singletons. Sample: PBMCs or T cells enriched from blood (not recorded which). These receptor sequences come from a woman aged 18-29 years who had recovered from COVID-19.

The chain joins TRBV9 to TRBJ1-3; TRBD1 is a possible D gene (5 bases). CDR3 length equals 15 residues. Germline CDR1 is SGDLS and CDR2 is YYNGEE. V was cut by 5 bases and J by 3 bases, with 15 bases left in between. For the CDR3, the DNA is TGTGCCAGCAGTCGTAGTGCAGGGTTTGGAAACACCATATATTTT. It encodes CASSRSAGFGNTIYF.

V usage is TRBV7-9 and J usage is TRBJ2-5; the D gene is possibly TRBD1 (6 bases). From germline, CDR1 is SEHNR and CDR2 FQNEAQ (reference sequence). V was shortened by 2 bases and J by 2 bases, with 9 bases between the two germline ends. The CDR3 is 14 amino acids. This CDR3 is CASSLHRDQETQYF. DNA for the CDR3: TGTGCCAGCAGCTTACACAGGGATCAAGAGACCCAGTACTTC.

The chain combines TRBV3-1 (or the pseudogene TRBV3-2) with TRBJ2-5, with 9 bases that match TRBD2. The V gene end was trimmed by 4 bases and the J gene end by 4 bases; junction bases not matched to a gene: 7. The germline V gene has CDR1 LGHDT and CDR2 YNNKEL (reference sequence). The CDR3 loop spans 15 amino acids. The CDR3 nucleotides read TGTGCCAGCAGCCGGTGGGGAGCGGGAGGAGAGACCCAGTACTTC. Its translation is CASSRWGAGGETQYF.

The chain couples TRBV5-5 to TRBJ1-1; the match to TRBD1 covers 8 bases. V lost 4 bases, J lost 2 bases, and 7 bases stayed unmatched. The germline V gene has CDR1 SGHKS and CDR2 YYEKEE (reference sequence). This CDR3 is 15 amino acids long. The CDR3 sequence: CASSLSTGVNTEAFF. Written as DNA, the CDR3 is TGTGCCAGCAGCCTTTCGACAGGGGTCAACACTGAAGCTTTCTTT.

The gene calls are TRBV9 and TRBJ1-1; tentatively, D is TRBD1 (6 bases). This CDR3 has 17 amino acids. The germline CDR1 and CDR2 sequences are SGDLS and YYNGEE. Trimming shortened V by 3 bases and J by 1 base, and 19 bases separated the two germline ends. The CDR3 spells CASSGGPRTATNTEAFF. The CDR3 DNA reads TGTGCCAGCAGCGGGGGCCCCCGGACAGCTACGAACACTGAAGCTTTCTTT.

The chain uses TRBV19 and TRBJ1-2, with TRBD1 matching over 8 bases. The germline gives CDR1 LNHDA, CDR2 SQIVND (reference sequence). V was pared by 1 base and J by 5 bases, with 9 bases of the junction left unmatched. The CDR3 extends over 16 amino acids. Here the CDR3 reads CASSIGAGGAMYGYTF. DNA of the CDR3: TGTGCCAGTAGTATAGGTGCAGGGGGCGCGATGTATGGCTACACCTTC.

The chain carries TRBV19 and TRBJ1-1; 7 bases align to TRBD1. Germline lookup yields CDR1 LNHDA and CDR2 SQIVND (reference sequence). The CDR3 runs to 12 residues. Trimming at V came to 5 bases and at J to 4 bases, leaving 1 base not matched to a gene. The DNA for the CDR3 is TGTGCCAGTAGTTACAGGGGCACTGAAGCTTTCTTT. Its protein is CASSYRGTEAFF.

The J gene is TRBJ1-6, the V gene TRBV4-3; no clear D. Germline V lookup: CDR1 LGHNA, CDR2 YSLEER. The CDR3 runs 15 residues. V was clipped by 0 bases and J by 7 bases, with 10 bases between them. The CDR3 loop reads CASSQDRGGNSPLHF. The DNA for the CDR3 is TGCGCCAGCAGCCAAGACAGAGGAGGGAATTCACCCCTCCACTTT.

The chain employs TRBV9 and TRBJ2-7, with 7 bases fitting TRBD1. Trimming at V came to 0 bases and at J to 5 bases, leaving 2 bases not matched to a gene. Germline values: CDR1 SGDLS, CDR2 YYNGEE. This CDR3 spans 13 amino acids. CDR3 sequence (DNA): TGTGCCAGCAGCGTAGATAGGGGGCACGAGCAGTACTTC. Encoded protein: CASSVDRGHEQYF.

The chain links TRBV2 to TRBJ2-7; TRBD2 agrees at 9 bases. Trimming took 6 bases from V and 7 from J; bases not matched to a gene: 19. The germline CDR1 and CDR2 sequences are SNHLY and FYNNEI. The CDR3 totals 17 residues. CDR3 nucleotides: TGTGCCAGCAGCCTTGAGGCGGGGGGGCTCCTCCGGGAGGAGCAGTACTTC. It yields the protein CASSLEAGGLLREEQYF.

This clone has just one count. The V gene is TRBV19, the J gene TRBJ1-2; 10 nucleotides match TRBD1. The CDR3 covers 12 residues. With 9 bases clipped from V and 7 bases from J, the junction kept 5 bases outside the gene matches. Germline CDR1 is LNHDA and CDR2 is SQIVND (reference sequence). CDR3 protein: CARGTGECGYTF. DNA for the CDR3: TGTGCCAGGGGGACAGGGGAGTGTGGCTACACCTTC.

This rearrangement joins TRBV6-5 to TRBJ2-1; D ambiguous. The CDR3 is made up of 12 amino acids. Per the germline V gene, CDR1 is MNHEY and CDR2 is SVGAGI. V was shortened by 2 bases and J by 5 bases, with 4 bases between the two germline ends. This chain's CDR3 is CASSYRDNEQFF. CDR3 nucleotides: TGTGCCAGCAGTTACCGAGACAATGAGCAGTTCTTC.

In this sample, this clone turned up once. V usage is TRBV5-4 and J usage is TRBJ1-6, with D tentatively TRBD1 (5 bases). CDR3 length equals 14 residues. Trimming cost V 4 bases and J 8 bases, with 13 bases left between them. Germline V gives CDR1 SGHNT, CDR2 YYREEE (reference sequence). For the CDR3, the DNA is TGTGCCAGCAGCCAAGACAGCCCGCATTCACCCCTCCACTTT. The encoded protein is CASSQDSPHSPLHF. Looking up the rest from reference TRBV5-4 and TRBJ1-6 gives the full variable domain: ETGVTQSPTHLIKTRGQQVTLRCSSQSGHNTVSWYQQALGQGPQFIFQYYREEENGRGNFPPRFSGLQFPNYSSELNVNALELDDSALYLCASSQDSPHSPLHFGNGTRLTVT.

The CDR3 loop reads CASSTPDRGPLYF. The CDR3 DNA is TGTGCCAGCAGTACCCCGGACAGGGGGCCCCTCTATTTT. This sequence joins TRBV12-3 or TRBV12-4 and TRBJ2-3, with 11 bases identical to TRBD1. V gave up 5 bases and J gave up 15 bases; unmatched junction bases: 10. The CDR3 runs 13 residues.

CDR3 in DNA: TGTGCCAGCCGACCCGGGACTTCCCATGAAAAACTGTTTTTT. Protein product: CASRPGTSHEKLFF. The gene calls are TRBV2 and TRBJ1-4, with D possibly TRBD1 on 5 matching bases. Germline values: CDR1 SNHLY, CDR2 FYNNEI. Deletions cut 8 bases from V and 6 bases from J, with 16 bases between. This CDR3 comprises 14 residues.

The genes are TRBV5-1 and TRBJ2-5; 10 bases match TRBD1. CDR3 length: 14 residues. Looked up from germline, CDR1 is SGHRS and CDR2 is YFSETQ. V trimming: 3 bases; J trimming: 5 bases; junction bases outside the gene matches: 4. The CDR3 sequence is CASSSGQGGETQYF. The CDR3 DNA is TGCGCCAGCAGCTCCGGACAGGGGGGCGAGACCCAGTACTTC.

The V and J genes are TRBV29-1 and TRBJ1-3; possibly TRBD1 for D (5 bases). V lost 7 bases, J lost 0 bases, and 16 bases lay in between. Germline V gives CDR1 SQVTM, CDR2 ANQGSEA. The CDR3 extends over 15 amino acids. The CDR3 DNA is TGCAGCGGTACCAGTACAGGCCTCTCTGGAAACACCATATATTTT. Translating gives CSGTSTGLSGNTIYF.

V is TRBV5-5 and J is TRBJ2-3; D gene unclear. V lost 0 bases and J 6 bases, leaving 8 bases between the germline ends. Per germline, CDR1 SGHKS and CDR2 YYEKEE (reference sequence). The CDR3 consists of 13 residues. CDR3 residues: CASSLAPSDTQYF. Here the CDR3 DNA reads TGTGCCAGCAGCTTGGCCCCGTCGGATACGCAGTATTTT.

The genes are TRBV5-8 and TRBJ2-7; no reliable D call. The CDR3 has 14 residues. Germline loops: CDR1 SGHTS, CDR2 YDEGEE. V was shortened by 4 bases and J by 1 base, with 12 bases between the two germline ends. For the CDR3, the DNA is TGTGCCAGCAGCGAGCCCCCGAGATCCTACGAGCAGTACTTC. It translates to CASSEPPRSYEQYF.

This clone has only a few counts. The chain uses TRBV7-3 and TRBJ1-1, with no clear D. Trimming removed 4 bases from V and 2 bases from J, with 11 bases in between. The germline V gene has CDR1 SGHTA and CDR2 FQGTGA. The CDR3 consists of 14 residues. DNA of the CDR3: TGTGCCAGCAGCTCGCCCGAGGCTAACACTGAAGCTTTCTTT. Protein: CASSSPEANTEAFF.

This rearrangement joins TRBV6-5 to TRBJ2-5, with 11 bases aligning to TRBD1. Germline CDR1 and CDR2: MNHEY and SVGAGI. There are 16 residues in the CDR3. Losses at the gene ends were 2 bases for V and 5 bases for J; bases not matched to a gene: 7. DNA for the CDR3: TGTGCCAGCAGTTACGCCCGGACAGGGGGCATGGAGACCCAGTACTTC. The encoded protein is CASSYARTGGMETQYF.

The rearrangement links TRBV4-1 to TRBJ2-1, with 9 positions matching TRBD1. Per the germline V gene, CDR1 is MGHRA and CDR2 is YSYEKL. The CDR3 runs 15 residues. The junction had 4 bases not matched to a gene; V was cut back by 0 bases and J by 7 bases. Here the CDR3 reads CASSQEGTGRNEQFF. As DNA, the CDR3 is TGCGCCAGCAGCCAAGAAGGGACAGGGAGGAATGAGCAGTTCTTC.

This chain uses TRBV5-1 with TRBJ2-1, with 12 bases aligning to TRBD1. Germline CDR1 reads SGHRS; CDR2 reads YFSETQ. The CDR3 has 16 amino acids. The V segment lost 4 bases and the J segment 6 bases; nucleotides outside the gene matches: 8. CDR3 protein: CASSHTGQGAVNEQFF. The CDR3 coding sequence is TGCGCCAGCAGCCACACGGGACAGGGGGCAGTCAATGAGCAGTTCTTC.

This clone was recorded only once. The CDR3 spells CASSVYVPGTETDTQYF. CDR3 coding DNA: TGTGCCAGCAGCGTATATGTACCCGGGACAGAAACAGATACGCAGTATTTT. The J gene is TRBJ2-3, the V gene TRBV9, with 7 nucleotides matching TRBD1. This CDR3 is 17 amino acids long. Trimming removed 1 base from V and 3 bases from J; junction bases left unmatched: 11. The germline CDR1 and CDR2 sequences are SGDLS and YYNGEE.

The chain is built from TRBV25-1 and TRBJ1-4; 8 bases are shared with TRBD1. Unmatched junction bases numbered 10, after V lost 5 bases and J lost 8 bases. The CDR3 sequence is 15 residues long. Per germline, CDR1 MGHDK and CDR2 SYGVNS. CDR3 DNA sequence: TGTGCCAGCAGTATCTCCGGACAGGGCGGCGAAAAACTGTTTTTT. Translated, it gives CASSISGQGGEKLFF.

The chain combines TRBV13 with TRBJ1-4; D is uncertain. V was trimmed by 7 bases and J by 8 bases, leaving 11 bases between them. This CDR3 has 12 residues. Germline values: CDR1 PRHDT, CDR2 FYEKMQ (reference sequence). CDR3: CASTREREKLFF. CDR3 coding DNA: TGTGCCAGCACGAGGGAAAGGGAAAAACTGTTTTTT.

The chain recombines TRBV5-1 with TRBJ2-4; a weak D match, TRBD1 (6 bases). This CDR3 contains 16 residues. Germline V gives CDR1 SGHRS, CDR2 YFSETQ. Trimming pared 1 base from V and 0 bases from J, leaving 11 bases between. In DNA form, the CDR3 reads TGCGCCAGCAGCTTGAAGGGGGAGTTAGCCAAAAACATTCAGTACTTC. Amino acids: CASSLKGELAKNIQYF.